This passage covers 24 T cell receptor beta chains from one sample sequenced in a study of beta chain features in type 1 diabetes. Sequencing targeted expressed TCRB transcripts, as all isolated RNA had been reverse transcribed. Libraries were prepared by immunoSEQ multiplex PCR; TCRdb keeps only in-frame clonotypes and omits some of them. The data contain around 430,000 clones, around 30% of them singletons. Material for sequencing was naive CD4+ T cells from blood. The receptors derive from a man younger than 30 in good health.

The chain has TRBV14 and TRBJ2-2, with D possibly TRBD1 on 6 matching bases. The germline CDR1 and CDR2 sequences are SGHDN and FVKESK. CDR3 size: 16 residues. V was cut by 2 bases and J by 1 base, with 11 bases left in between. CDR3 nucleotide sequence: TGTGCCAGCAGCCAAAACAGGGCGGTGAACACCGGGGAGCTGTTTTTT. Translation gives CASSQNRAVNTGELFF.

The chain uses TRBV9 and TRBJ2-3, with 9 bases aligning to TRBD2. The germline gives CDR1 SGDLS, CDR2 YYNGEE. The CDR3 is made up of 14 amino acids. The J segment lost 2 bases and the V segment lost 5 bases, leaving 3 bases of the junction unmatched. This CDR3 reads CASSLAGPTDTQYF. Written as DNA, the CDR3 is TGTGCCAGCAGTCTAGCGGGACCCACAGATACGCAGTATTTT. Complete variable domain (other parts from reference TRBV9 and TRBJ2-3): DSGVTQTPKHLITATGQRVTLRCSPRSGDLSVYWYQQSLDQGLQFLIQYYNGEERAKGNILERFSAQQFPDLHSELNLSSLELGDSALYFCASSLAGPTDTQYFGPGTRLTVL.

This clone came up a few times. This chain connects TRBV7-9 to TRBJ2-5; TRBD1 matches at 9 bases. Germline V CDR1 and CDR2: SEHNR, FQNEAQ (reference sequence). V dropped 5 bases and J dropped 2; count of bases not matched to a gene: 6. This CDR3 contains 15 residues. The CDR3 DNA sequence: TGTGCCAGCAGCACGATGGGACAGGGTCAAGAGACCCAGTACTTC. Its translation is CASSTMGQGQETQYF. Full variable domain (outside the CDR3, taken from reference TRBV7-9 and TRBJ2-5): DTGVSQNPRHKITKRGQNVTFRCDPISEHNRLYWYRQTLGQGPEFLTYFQNEAQLEKSRLLSDRFSAERPKGSFSTLEIQRTEQGDSAMYLCASSTMGQGQETQYFGPGTRLLVL.

J is TRBJ2-1 and V is TRBV20-1; 8 nucleotides agree with TRBD1. The CDR3 loop spans 11 amino acids. Per germline, CDR1 DFQATT and CDR2 SNEGSKA (reference sequence). Trimming took 5 bases from V and 9 from J; bases not matched to a gene: 3. In DNA form, the CDR3 reads TGCAGTGCTTACAGGGGGAGTGAGCAGTTCTTC. Translated: CSAYRGSEQFF.

V and J are TRBV7-2 and TRBJ2-2; D perhaps matches TRBD1 (6 bases). The germline gives CDR1 SGHTA, CDR2 FQGNSA. The CDR3 is made up of 15 amino acids. The ends were cut back, 3 bases at V and 0 bases at J, with 8 bases in the middle. The CDR3 DNA reads as TGTGCCAGCAGCTTTGACAGGTCGAACACCGGGGAGCTGTTTTTT. The encoded protein is CASSFDRSNTGELFF.

V gene TRBV28 combines with J gene TRBJ2-7; D unclear. The CDR3 length is 11 residues. The germline gives CDR1 MDHEN, CDR2 SYDVKM. Trimming removed 2 bases at V and 7 bases at J, with 6 bases between. CDR3 nucleotides: TGTGCCAGCAGTTTACGGCATGAGCAGTACTTC. Protein sequence: CASSLRHEQYF.

The J gene is TRBJ2-7, the V gene TRBV30, with D possibly matching TRBD1 (6 bases). The CDR3 has 14 amino acids. Germline assignment: CDR1 GTSNPN and CDR2 SVGIG (reference sequence). The V end lost 0 bases, the J end lost 0 bases, and 9 bases lay between the germline ends. The CDR3 protein is CAWSVGGDSYEQYF. CDR3 DNA sequence: TGTGCCTGGAGTGTAGGGGGAGACTCCTACGAGCAGTACTTC.

The chain has TRBV7-9 and TRBJ2-3, with a weak D call TRBD2 (5 bases). From germline, CDR1 is SEHNR and CDR2 FQNEAQ (reference sequence). The CDR3 is 15 residues long. The germline V and J ends were trimmed by 2 bases and 0 bases, with 9 bases remaining between them. The CDR3, as DNA: TGTGCCAGCAGCTTATTCGGCGGGAGCACAGATACGCAGTATTTT. This sequence encodes CASSLFGGSTDTQYF. Full variable domain (missing parts from reference TRBV7-9 and TRBJ2-3): DTGVSQNPRHKITKRGQNVTFRCDPISEHNRLYWYRQTLGQGPEFLTYFQNEAQLEKSRLLSDRFSAERPKGSFSTLEIQRTEQGDSAMYLCASSLFGGSTDTQYFGPGTRLTVL.

This clone was counted only a few times. The V and J genes are TRBV27 and TRBJ2-1; no clear D. The length of the CDR3 is 16 residues. Germline V lookup: CDR1 MNHEY, CDR2 SMNVEV (reference sequence). Deletions cut 5 bases from V and 0 bases from J, with 14 bases between. The CDR3 is CASSPTPQSSYNEQFF. CDR3 in DNA: TGTGCCAGCAGTCCGACGCCACAGAGCTCCTACAATGAGCAGTTCTTC.

In this sample, this clone turned up a few times. The chain joins TRBV29-1 to TRBJ1-4; 10 bases fit TRBD1. This CDR3 comprises 15 residues. Germline V gene lookup returns CDR1 SQVTM and CDR2 ANQGSEA. The V gene end was trimmed by 7 bases and the J gene end by 3 bases; junction bases not matched to a gene: 8. CDR3 protein: CSGAGTGASNEKLFF. The DNA of the CDR3 is TGCAGCGGCGCCGGGACAGGGGCTTCTAATGAAAAACTGTTTTTT.

The gene calls are TRBV30 and TRBJ1-2; unclear D gene. This CDR3 has 12 amino acids. Germline loops: CDR1 GTSNPN, CDR2 SVGIG (reference sequence). V dropped 4 bases and J dropped 7 bases, with 13 bases sitting between them. The CDR3 here is CAWNESPGGYTF. DNA of the CDR3: TGTGCCTGGAATGAAAGCCCCGGTGGCTACACCTTC.

There are a few counts of this clone. The chain employs TRBV15 and TRBJ2-1; 10 nucleotides agree with TRBD2. V trimming: 0 bases; J trimming: 2 bases; junction bases outside the gene matches: 1. CDR1 is LNHNV, CDR2 YYDKDF, per germline (reference sequence). This CDR3 has 16 residues. The CDR3 loop reads CATSRELAGAYNEQFF. CDR3 coding DNA: TGTGCCACCAGCAGAGAGCTAGCGGGAGCCTACAATGAGCAGTTCTTC.

Here the CDR3 reads CASSVVWRDGTDTQYF. CDR3 in DNA: TGTGCCAGCAGCGTAGTGTGGCGGGATGGGACAGATACGCAGTATTTT. The chain employs TRBV9 and TRBJ2-3; D is possibly TRBD2 (6 bases). Germline CDR1 and CDR2: SGDLS and YYNGEE. This CDR3 region has 16 residues. V was trimmed by 0 bases and J by 3 bases, leaving 14 bases between them.

This clone turned up a few times. The V gene is TRBV30, the J gene TRBJ1-1, with D unresolved. Germline V gene lookup returns CDR1 GTSNPN and CDR2 SVGIG (reference sequence). The CDR3 extends over 12 amino acids. The V and J ends lost 2 bases and 6 bases respectively, with 10 bases between them. CDR3: CAWSRGIAEAFF. For the CDR3, the DNA is TGTGCCTGGAGTAGAGGGATCGCTGAAGCTTTCTTT. The variable domain in full, with the rest retrieved from reference TRBV30 and TRBJ1-1, is SQTIHQWPATLVQPVGSPLSLECTVEGTSNPNLYWYRQAAGRGLQLLFYSVGIGQISSEVPQNLSASRPQDRQFILSSKKLLLSDSGFYLCAWSRGIAEAFFGQGTRLTVV.

This clone has only a few counts. Within the sample, other DNA sequences also encode this same CDR3. This chain connects TRBV30 to TRBJ2-1; D not resolved. Trimming stripped 0 bases from V and 3 bases from J, with 3 bases between. In germline, CDR1 is GTSNPN, CDR2 SVGIG (reference sequence). The CDR3 consists of 12 residues. CDR3 sequence reads: CAWSVRYNEQFF. DNA for the CDR3: TGTGCCTGGAGTGTCCGCTACAATGAGCAGTTCTTC.

This clone was seen only a few times. The CDR3 bases are TGTGCCAGCAGCACCTCAGGGGCTGGAAACACCATATATTTT. This sequence encodes CASSTSGAGNTIYF. This chain links TRBV7-2 with TRBJ1-3, with D tentatively TRBD1 (6 bases). The germline V gene has CDR1 SGHTA and CDR2 FQGNSA. V lost 5 bases to trimming and J lost 2 bases, with 10 bases between them. The CDR3 has 14 residues. The variable domain in full, with the rest retrieved from reference TRBV7-2 and TRBJ1-3, is GAGVSQSPSNKVTEKGKDVELRCDPISGHTALYWYRQSLGQGLEFLIYFQGNSAPDKSGLPSDRFSAERTGGSVSTLTIQRTQQEDSAVYLCASSTSGAGNTIYFGEGSWLTVV.

The chain links TRBV9 to TRBJ2-5; D is unresolved. Trimming shortened V by 0 bases and J by 3 bases, and 6 bases separated the two germline ends. CDR1 and CDR2 from the germline V gene are SGDLS and YYNGEE. The CDR3 contains 13 residues. CDR3 in DNA: TGTGCCAGCAGCGTAGGTACAAAAGAGACCCAGTACTTC. Translation: CASSVGTKETQYF.

This clone has just one count. Other DNA variants within this sample encode the same CDR3. The genes are TRBV9 and TRBJ2-5; D may be TRBD1 or TRBD2 (5 bases each). CDR1 and CDR2 (germline): SGDLS, YYNGEE. V shed 3 bases and J shed 5 bases, with 11 bases lying between them. The CDR3 spans 13 residues. CDR3 loop: CASSGGPQETQYF. In DNA, the CDR3 is TGTGCCAGCAGCGGGGGACCCCAGGAGACCCAGTACTTC.

This rearrangement joins TRBV10-3 to TRBJ2-1; D possibly corresponds to TRBD2 (6 bases). From germline, CDR1 is ENHRY and CDR2 SYGVKD. The CDR3 has 13 amino acids. Trimming took off 3 bases at V and 8 bases at J, with 11 bases between the two ends. The CDR3 DNA reads as TGTGCCATCAGTGAACGGGAGTGGGATGAGCAGTTCTTC. It specifies CAISEREWDEQFF.

The chain employs TRBV5-4 and TRBJ2-7; D possibly corresponds to TRBD2 (7 bases). CDR1 is SGHNT, CDR2 YYREEE, per germline (reference sequence). This CDR3 is built from 15 residues. V gave up 3 bases and J gave up 3 bases, with 16 bases separating them. In DNA, the CDR3 is TGTGCCAGCAGCTCTACTGGGGGGGCCCACTACGAGCAGTACTTC. This translates into CASSSTGGAHYEQYF.

This chain uses TRBV7-3 with TRBJ2-1; 11 positions match TRBD2. The CDR3 runs 14 residues. The germline V gene has CDR1 SGHTA and CDR2 FQGTGA. Losses at the gene ends were 5 bases for V and 9 bases for J; bases not matched to a gene: 6. Written as DNA, the CDR3 is TGTGCCAGCAGCCCCCTAGCGGGAGGCCTTGAGCAGTTCTTC. Its translation: CASSPLAGGLEQFF.

This clone was detected only a few times. The J gene is TRBJ2-1, the V gene TRBV10-3, with 12 positions matching TRBD1. Germline values: CDR1 ENHRY, CDR2 SYGVKD. Trimming at V came to 6 bases and at J to 7 bases, leaving 7 bases not matched to a gene. The CDR3 length is 15 residues. CDR3 region: CAISEGQGAPNEQFF. The CDR3 DNA is TGTGCCATCAGCGAGGGACAGGGGGCGCCTAATGAGCAGTTCTTC.

This clone has a handful of counts. This chain uses TRBV29-1 with TRBJ1-2; maybe TRBD1 (5 bases). In germline, CDR1 is SQVTM, CDR2 ANQGSEA. V lost 4 bases and J lost 4, with 13 bases in between. The CDR3 contains 13 residues. The CDR3 here is CSVVPGLGYGYTF. The CDR3 DNA follows: TGCAGCGTTGTTCCAGGGTTGGGCTATGGCTACACCTTC.

The genes are TRBV28 and TRBJ2-3; D ambiguous. The CDR3 sequence is 15 residues long. Germline CDR1 reads MDHEN; CDR2 reads SYDVKM. Trimming stripped 5 bases from V and 2 bases from J, with 14 bases between. The CDR3 is CASSLLFGDTDTQYF. DNA of the CDR3: TGTGCCAGCAGTCTGCTCTTTGGGGACACAGATACGCAGTATTTT.